Below, 15 T cell receptor beta chains from the same sample are listed, as sequenced in a study of hypomethylating agent response in myelodysplastic syndrome. Sequencing used immunoSEQ multiplex PCR; TCRdb keeps in-frame clones, though not all of them. Of 5,000 or so clones listed, about 80% are singletons. Source: bone marrow, taken before or after starting hypomethylating agent treatment for myelodysplastic syndrome (not recorded which). The receptors originated from a human donor with myelodysplastic syndrome.

The chain recombines TRBV4-1 with TRBJ2-5; 9 bases fit TRBD1. The germline gives CDR1 MGHRA, CDR2 YSYEKL. The CDR3 has 16 amino acids. With V trimmed by 5 bases and J by 5 bases, 12 bases remained unmatched. The CDR3 bases are TGCGCCAGCAGCACGGCACTACAGGGGGCGCGGGAGACCCAGTACTTC. This translates into CASSTALQGARETQYF.

V usage is TRBV12-5 and J usage is TRBJ2-2; D remains ambiguous. Trimming stripped 2 bases from V and 7 bases from J, with 5 bases between. CDR1 is LGHNT and CDR2 is FRNRAP in the germline V gene. There are 12 residues in the CDR3. DNA for the CDR3: TGTGCTAGTGGTTTGACAATCGGGGAGCTGTTTTTT. It yields the protein CASGLTIGELFF.

The J gene is TRBJ1-1, the V gene TRBV23-1; D is perhaps TRBD1 (5 bases). TRBV23-1 carries the ORF label, with uncertain function. V was trimmed by 3 bases and J by 1 base, leaving 12 bases between them. The CDR3 has 15 residues. The CDR3 loop reads CASSHFIDRNTEAFF. The CDR3 bases are TGCGCCAGCAGTCATTTCATTGACAGGAACACTGAAGCTTTCTTT.

The chain has TRBV2 and TRBJ2-1; 8 nucleotides agree with TRBD1. V lost 7 bases, J lost 8 bases, and 10 bases stayed unmatched. The V gene's germline CDR1 is SNHLY and CDR2 FYNNEI. This CDR3 is built from 14 residues. The CDR3 DNA sequence: TGTGCCAGCATCCGCGGACAGGGCTGGGATGAGCAGTTCTTC. Its protein is CASIRGQGWDEQFF.

The chain recombines TRBV5-1 with TRBJ1-5; no clear D gene. This CDR3 region has 17 residues. Trimming shortened V by 4 bases and J by 0 bases, and 17 bases separated the two germline ends. Germline V gene data show CDR1 as SGHRS and CDR2 as YFSETQ. The CDR3 sequence is CASSLHPRSGSNQPQHF. In DNA form, the CDR3 reads TGCGCCAGCAGCCTACACCCGAGGTCCGGTAGCAATCAGCCCCAGCATTTT.

CDR3 region: CASSRFPYEQYF. The CDR3 DNA sequence: TGTGCCAGCAGCCGTTTCCCCTACGAGCAGTACTTC. This chain links TRBV27 with TRBJ2-7; D ambiguous. CDR1 MNHEY and CDR2 SMNVEV come from the germline V gene (reference sequence). The CDR3 is made up of 12 amino acids. V shed 6 bases and J shed 2 bases, with 8 bases lying between them.

This chain joins TRBV6-4 and TRBJ1-5; D gene unclear. The CDR3 has 13 residues. Trimming took 0 bases from V and 4 from J, leaving 4 bases between them. Germline CDR1 and CDR2: MRHNA and SNTAGT. The CDR3: CASSDSINQPQHF. In DNA form, the CDR3 reads TGTGCCAGCAGTGACTCCATAAATCAGCCCCAGCATTTT.

This rearrangement joins TRBV6-1 to TRBJ1-2, with D perhaps TRBD1 (5 bases). V dropped 1 base and J dropped 3 bases, with 12 bases sitting between them. This CDR3 has 15 residues. Germline V gene lookup returns CDR1 MNHNS and CDR2 SASEGT. The CDR3 DNA follows: TGTGCCAGCAGTGAAGTCGGCAGGGACTACTATGGCTACACCTTC. It translates to CASSEVGRDYYGYTF.

This chain connects TRBV19 to TRBJ1-5, with D possibly matching TRBD1 (6 bases). Looked up from germline, CDR1 is LNHDA and CDR2 is SQIVND (reference sequence). CDR3 length equals 16 residues. The V and J ends lost 3 bases and 4 bases respectively, with 16 bases between them. The DNA of the CDR3 is TGTGCCAGTAGTATTGGAGGGGCAGGGGAGAATCAGCCCCAGCATTTT. Amino acid sequence: CASSIGGAGENQPQHF.

The chain uses TRBV5-4 and TRBJ2-3, with 13 bases fitting TRBD2. The junction had 3 bases not matched to a gene; V was cut back by 0 bases and J by 2 bases. This CDR3 is built from 17 residues. CDR1 SGHNT and CDR2 YYREEE come from the germline V gene (reference sequence). For the CDR3, the DNA is TGTGCCAGCAGCTTGGTGGGACTAGCGGGGTTCACAGATACGCAGTATTTT. Translated: CASSLVGLAGFTDTQYF.

V is TRBV5-4 and J is TRBJ2-7, with D possibly TRBD2 on 5 matching bases. Germline assignment: CDR1 SGHNT and CDR2 YYREEE (reference sequence). CDR3 length: 11 residues. The germline V and J ends were trimmed by 10 bases and 11 bases, with 19 bases remaining between them. CDR3 protein: CAGVEGRAEYF. CDR3 coding DNA: TGTGCCGGAGTGGAAGGGAGAGCTGAGTACTTC.

This clone was seen a handful of times. The gene calls are TRBV10-2 and TRBJ2-1; TRBD2 might be the D (5 bases). Germline V lookup: CDR1 WSHSY, CDR2 SAAADI. The CDR3 has 13 residues. V was pared by 6 bases and J by 6 bases, with 12 bases between. The CDR3 bases are TGCGCCAGCAGGGATCTAGCTATCAATGAGCAGTTCTTC. This encodes CASRDLAINEQFF.

V gene TRBV15 combines with J gene TRBJ1-4; tentatively, D is TRBD1 (6 bases). V dropped 4 bases and J dropped 6 bases, with 15 bases sitting between them. The CDR3 length is 15 residues. CDR1 and CDR2 from the germline V gene are LNHNV and YYDKDF (reference sequence). The CDR3 spells CATSTTGSWDEKLFF. CDR3 in DNA: TGTGCCACCAGCACAACAGGGTCGTGGGATGAAAAACTGTTTTTT.

The chain carries TRBV11-2 and TRBJ2-1, with TRBD2 as a possible D gene (5 bases). V dropped 4 bases and J dropped 9 bases, with 7 bases sitting between them. The germline V gene encodes CDR1 SGHAT and CDR2 FQNNGV. The CDR3 spans 11 residues. The CDR3 nucleotides are TGTGCCAGCAGCTATCTAGCTGAGCAGTTCTTC. Translated, it gives CASSYLAEQFF.

This clone appeared a few times. The gene calls are TRBV6-5 and TRBJ1-2; D call uncertain. CDR1 and CDR2 (germline): MNHEY, SVGAGI. V lost 6 bases and J lost 4, with 6 bases in between. This CDR3 is built from 11 residues. The CDR3 bases are TGTGCCAGCAGCGGACCCTATGGCTACACCTTC. This gives the protein CASSGPYGYTF.